Following are 9 T cell receptor beta chains from one sample sequenced in a study of blood T cell repertoires in COVID-19. Using immunoSEQ multiplex PCR, the repertoire was profiled, and TCRdb retains in-frame clones only, with some absent. Of 300,000 or so clones listed, 90% were seen once; the top ten hold around 3.5%. Sequenced material: peripheral blood. These TCRs come from a middle-aged woman with acute or convalescent COVID-19.

The chain employs TRBV4-1 and TRBJ1-4, with 9 bases matching TRBD1. The CDR3 totals 16 residues. Germline lookup yields CDR1 MGHRA and CDR2 YSYEKL. V gave up 4 bases and J gave up 5 bases; unmatched junction bases: 8. CDR3 nucleotide sequence: TGCGCCAGCAGCCCCAGGACAGGGGAAATCAATGAAAAACTGTTTTTT. Translating it yields CASSPRTGEINEKLFF.

The CDR3 nucleotides read TGTGCCAGCAGCTTTGCGGGGCCTTCAGAGACCCAGTACTTC. Translating it yields CASSFAGPSETQYF. V and J are TRBV7-9 and TRBJ2-5; D is perhaps TRBD2 (6 bases). V was shortened by 3 bases and J by 4 bases, with 12 bases between the two germline ends. CDR1 is SEHNR, CDR2 FQNEAQ, per germline (reference sequence). The CDR3 spans 14 residues.

The chain recombines TRBV5-1 with TRBJ2-1; the match to TRBD2 covers 13 bases. The CDR3 is made up of 19 amino acids. Germline lookup yields CDR1 SGHRS and CDR2 YFSETQ. V dropped 3 bases and J dropped 3; count of bases not matched to a gene: 12. The CDR3 bases are TGCGCCAGCAGCTCGATTCTTACTAGCGGGGGGGAGTACTACAATGAGCAGTTCTTC. Its protein is CASSSILTSGGEYYNEQFF.

The rearrangement links TRBV12-3 or TRBV12-4 to TRBJ2-1; 8 bases fit TRBD1. With V trimmed by 6 bases and J by 15 bases, 13 bases remained unmatched. The CDR3 runs 13 residues. The CDR3 protein is CASSRPTGVGWFF. In nucleotides, the CDR3 is TGTGCCAGCAGCCGGCCGACAGGGGTAGGTTGGTTCTTC.

V is TRBV2 and J is TRBJ1-3; possibly TRBD1 for D (5 bases). Germline V CDR1 and CDR2: SNHLY, FYNNEI. The CDR3 loop spans 17 amino acids. The V end was cut by 4 bases, the J end by 0 bases, with 16 bases between. The CDR3 nucleotides read TGTGCCAGCAGTGGGTATTGGCAGGGCCCCTCTGGAAACACCATATATTTT. It yields the protein CASSGYWQGPSGNTIYF.

The chain has TRBV2 and TRBJ1-4; D not resolved. Germline-derived CDR1 and CDR2 are SNHLY and FYNNEI. Between the trimmed V and J ends, which lost 4 bases and 7 bases, there was a span of 13 bases. This CDR3 is 14 amino acids long. The CDR3 sequence is CASSAAAEVEKLFF. The CDR3 nucleotides are TGTGCCAGCAGTGCGGCAGCCGAGGTTGAAAAACTGTTTTTT.

The DNA for the CDR3 is TGTGCCAGCAGCCCCCTAGGAGGACATGGCTACACCTTC. Translated, it gives CASSPLGGHGYTF. The chain combines TRBV9 with TRBJ1-2; D gene uncertain. The V end was cut by 4 bases, the J end by 6 bases, with 13 bases between. Germline V gene data show CDR1 as SGDLS and CDR2 as YYNGEE. CDR3 length: 13 amino acids.

The rearrangement links TRBV19 to TRBJ1-2, with D unclear. The germline gives CDR1 LNHDA, CDR2 SQIVND (reference sequence). CDR3 length: 15 residues. Deletions cut 1 base from V and 2 bases from J, with 11 bases between. The CDR3 reads CASSIGRLENYGYTF. The DNA of the CDR3 is TGTGCCAGTAGTATAGGGCGACTGGAGAACTATGGCTACACCTTC.

The gene calls are TRBV27 and TRBJ2-5; perhaps TRBD2 as D (6 bases). The CDR3 extends over 14 amino acids. The ends were cut back, 3 bases at V and 0 bases at J, with 8 bases in the middle. Germline values: CDR1 MNHEY, CDR2 SMNVEV (reference sequence). The CDR3, as DNA: TGTGCCAGCAGTTTCGGAGGGTACCAAGAGACCCAGTACTTC. Amino acid sequence: CASSFGGYQETQYF.